This passage covers 31 T cell receptor beta chains from one sample sequenced in a study of blood T cell repertoires in COVID-19. Assay used: immunoSEQ multiplex PCR; TCRdb lists only in-frame clones, some missing. The sample consists of around 130,000 clones, around 80% of them appearing once. Sequenced: peripheral blood. These receptors were collected from a woman aged 55 to 70 with acute or convalescent COVID-19.

The DNA of the CDR3 is TGTGCCTCAACTAGACGCGACACTGAAGCTTTCTTT. It is translated as CASTRRDTEAFF. The V gene is TRBV30, the J gene TRBJ1-1; no firm D call. The V gene's germline CDR1 is GTSNPN and CDR2 SVGIG (reference sequence). V gave up 7 bases and J gave up 3 bases, with 12 bases separating them. The CDR3 spans 12 residues.

This clone has just one count. V usage is TRBV30 and J usage is TRBJ2-5; D may be TRBD2 (6 bases). The CDR3 contains 13 residues. Trimming cost V 0 bases and J 7 bases, with 12 bases left between them. Germline V gene lookup returns CDR1 GTSNPN and CDR2 SVGIG (reference sequence). The CDR3 region is CAWSVQGGGTQYF. The CDR3 region has the DNA TGTGCCTGGAGTGTGCAGGGAGGAGGGACCCAGTACTTC.

The chain recombines TRBV19 with TRBJ1-5; D perhaps matches TRBD1 (6 bases). This CDR3 comprises 16 residues. Germline CDR1 is LNHDA and CDR2 is SQIVND (reference sequence). The V end was cut by 1 base, the J end by 6 bases, with 16 bases between. The DNA of the CDR3 is TGTGCCAGTAGTATAGGCCCAACGCAGGGGTCTCAGCCCCAGCATTTT. Protein: CASSIGPTQGSQPQHF.

The CDR3 here is CASSEWGPRGSYNSPLHF. In DNA, the CDR3 is TGTGCCAGCAGTGAATGGGGGCCGAGGGGTTCCTATAATTCACCCCTCCACTTT. The chain joins TRBV6-1 to TRBJ1-6, with a tentative D call TRBD1 (6 bases). CDR1 is MNHNS, CDR2 SASEGT, per germline. The CDR3 has 18 residues. The ends were cut back, 2 bases at V and 1 base at J, with 15 bases in the middle.

The J gene is TRBJ2-3, the V gene TRBV7-9, with TRBD1 identical over 12 bases. The J segment lost 7 bases and the V segment lost 10 bases, leaving 6 bases of the junction unmatched. The CDR3 consists of 13 residues. Germline loops: CDR1 SEHNR, CDR2 FQNEAQ (reference sequence). The CDR3 region is CAIMGQGANTQYF. The CDR3 bases are TGTGCCATCATGGGACAGGGGGCAAATACGCAGTATTTT. Using reference TRBV7-9 and TRBJ2-3 for the parts outside the CDR3, the full variable domain is DTGVSQNPRHKITKRGQNVTFRCDPISEHNRLYWYRQTLGQGPEFLTYFQNEAQLEKSRLLSDRFSAERPKGSFSTLEIQRTEQGDSAMYLCAIMGQGANTQYFGPGTRLTVL.

This rearrangement joins TRBV27 to TRBJ1-6, with 10 bases fitting TRBD1. Germline V gives CDR1 MNHEY, CDR2 SMNVEV (reference sequence). The length of the CDR3 is 14 residues. V gave up 6 bases and J gave up 9 bases; unmatched junction bases: 5. The CDR3 spells CASSRTGGSSPLHF. CDR3 coding DNA: TGTGCCAGCAGCCGGACAGGGGGAAGTTCACCCCTCCACTTT.

The V and J genes are TRBV12-2 and TRBJ1-1; the table's D call of TRBD1 was not tested on the DNA. TRBV12-2 is flagged as a pseudogene. CDR3 length equals 12 residues. In nucleotides, the CDR3 is TGTGCAAGTCGCTTCCCCCACAGTGAAGCTTTCTTT. Translating gives CASRFPHSEAFF.

V is TRBV6-1 and J is TRBJ1-2; D ambiguous. Germline assignment: CDR1 MNHNS and CDR2 SASEGT. Trimming removed 3 bases at V and 8 bases at J, with 13 bases between. CDR3 length: 13 amino acids. CDR3 residues: CASSETRGRGYTF. In nucleotides, the CDR3 is TGTGCCAGCAGTGAGACACGGGGTAGGGGCTACACCTTC.

J is TRBJ1-3 and V is TRBV7-8; D gene uncertain. This CDR3 has 15 residues. Germline CDR1 and CDR2: SGHVS and FQNEAQ. V lost 1 base and J 4 bases, leaving 11 bases between the germline ends. The CDR3 DNA reads TGTGCCAGCAGCTTAGGGGCCAGGCTAGGAAACACCATATATTTT. Translated, it gives CASSLGARLGNTIYF.

The rearrangement uses TRBV13 and TRBJ1-1, with a possible D match to TRBD1 (5 bases). Germline CDR1 reads PRHDT; CDR2 reads FYEKMQ (reference sequence). The V and J ends lost 0 bases and 2 bases respectively, with 7 bases between them. The CDR3 is 14 residues long. The DNA for the CDR3 is TGTGCCAGCAGCTTAGGCAGGGAAAACACTGAAGCTTTCTTT. Encoded protein: CASSLGRENTEAFF.

The chain has TRBV7-2 and TRBJ2-1, with TRBD1 identical over 9 bases. CDR3 length equals 14 residues. Trimming took 11 bases from V and 8 from J; bases not matched to a gene: 13. The germline V gene encodes CDR1 SGHTA and CDR2 FQGNSA. CDR3 DNA: TGTGCCGGTTACCGGGACAGGGTAGTCGATGAGCAGTTCTTC. Protein product: CAGYRDRVVDEQFF.

The chain couples TRBV19 to TRBJ2-2; 9 bases align to TRBD1. CDR3 size: 13 residues. The ends lost 7 bases at V and 7 bases at J; junction bases unmatched: 4. Germline values: CDR1 LNHDA, CDR2 SQIVND (reference sequence). The CDR3 DNA reads TGTGCCAGTAACAGGGGGCATGGCGGGGAGCTGTTTTTT. Encoded protein: CASNRGHGGELFF.

The V call is TRBV2, the J call TRBJ1-2, with TRBD1 matching over 10 bases. Germline V CDR1 and CDR2: SNHLY, FYNNEI. Losses at the gene ends were 6 bases for V and 6 bases for J; bases not matched to a gene: 4. The CDR3 covers 13 residues. In DNA form, the CDR3 reads TGTGCCAGCAGGCCCGGGACAGGGGATGGCTACACCTTC. The encoded protein is CASRPGTGDGYTF.

This chain uses TRBV2 with TRBJ2-2; tentatively, D is TRBD1 (6 bases). Trimming pared 10 bases from V and 6 bases from J, leaving 12 bases between. Per germline, CDR1 SNHLY and CDR2 FYNNEI. This CDR3 has 12 amino acids. The CDR3 bases are TGTGCCACCCCACAGGGATCCGGGGAGCTGTTTTTT. Translating it yields CATPQGSGELFF.

The chain carries TRBV13 and TRBJ1-1, with 8 bases aligning to TRBD1. With 2 bases clipped from V and 1 base from J, the junction kept 3 bases outside the gene matches. This CDR3 is 15 amino acids long. Germline values: CDR1 PRHDT, CDR2 FYEKMQ (reference sequence). As DNA, the CDR3 is TGTGCCAGCAGCTTACGGACAGGGACGAACACTGAAGCTTTCTTT. Its translation is CASSLRTGTNTEAFF.

This clone appeared a few times. The chain employs TRBV4-1 and TRBJ1-1; the D is unclear. There are 11 residues in the CDR3. Per the germline V gene, CDR1 is MGHRA and CDR2 is YSYEKL. Trimming stripped 2 bases from V and 10 bases from J, with 8 bases between. The CDR3 DNA follows: TGCGCCAGCAGCCAATCAGGTGGAGCTTTCTTT. Residues: CASSQSGGAFF.

This rearrangement joins TRBV5-1 to TRBJ2-3; weak D call: TRBD2 (6 bases). Germline-derived CDR1 and CDR2 are SGHRS and YFSETQ. The CDR3 is 14 residues long. V lost 3 bases to trimming and J lost 0 bases, with 8 bases between them. In DNA form, the CDR3 reads TGCGCCAGCAGCTCCCTAGCGAGCACAGATACGCAGTATTTT. Its protein product is CASSSLASTDTQYF.

This clone came up a few times. This sequence joins TRBV27 and TRBJ1-1; possible D gene TRBD1, 5 bases. The CDR3 loop spans 13 amino acids. The germline V and J ends were trimmed by 1 base and 3 bases, with 6 bases remaining between them. Germline V CDR1 and CDR2: MNHEY, SMNVEV (reference sequence). The CDR3 reads CASSLWGDTEAFF. In DNA, the CDR3 is TGTGCCAGCAGTTTATGGGGGGACACTGAAGCTTTCTTT.

This chain joins TRBV19 and TRBJ1-3; tentatively, D is TRBD1 (6 bases). V dropped 8 bases and J dropped 4 bases, with 18 bases sitting between them. The CDR3 has 15 amino acids. CDR1 and CDR2 from the germline V gene are LNHDA and SQIVND (reference sequence). CDR3 region: CASGPQGRTGNTIYF. CDR3 sequence (DNA): TGTGCCAGTGGGCCACAGGGACGGACCGGAAACACCATATATTTT.

This chain uses TRBV30 with TRBJ1-4; tentatively, D is TRBD1 (5 bases). The CDR3 sequence is 14 residues long. In germline, CDR1 is GTSNPN, CDR2 SVGIG (reference sequence). V lost 7 bases and J lost 5, with 17 bases in between. CDR3 nucleotide sequence: TGTGCCTCCAGCCCCAAGGGGCCGAATGAAAAACTGTTTTTT. Amino acid sequence: CASSPKGPNEKLFF.

The chain combines TRBV18 with TRBJ2-7; a possible D gene is TRBD1 (5 bases). Trimming stripped 2 bases from V and 1 base from J, with 9 bases between. Germline assignment: CDR1 KGHSH and CDR2 LQKENI. The CDR3 contains 14 residues. This CDR3 is CASSPLAGSYEQYF. As DNA, the CDR3 is TGTGCCAGCTCACCATTGGCAGGGTCCTACGAGCAGTACTTC.

The chain recombines TRBV7-9 with TRBJ1-5; TRBD1 aligns across 8 bases. CDR1 is SEHNR, CDR2 FQNEAQ, per germline (reference sequence). This CDR3 is 14 amino acids long. Trimming removed 8 bases from V and 5 bases from J; junction bases left unmatched: 8. The CDR3 nucleotides read TGTGCCAGCGCCTCGACAGGGGATCATCAGCCCCAGCATTTT. Its translation: CASASTGDHQPQHF.

V gene TRBV18 combines with J gene TRBJ2-2, with D perhaps matching TRBD1 (6 bases). V shed 1 base and J shed 0 bases, with 9 bases lying between them. The CDR3 has 16 amino acids. CDR1 and CDR2 (germline): KGHSH, LQKENI. The CDR3 region has the DNA TGTGCCAGCTCACCACTTACAGGGACGAACACCGGGGAGCTGTTTTTT. Its translation: CASSPLTGTNTGELFF.

The DNA for the CDR3 is TGTGCCTGGAAACTCGTCGCGTCCTACGAGCAGTACTTC. Its protein product is CAWKLVASYEQYF. The V call is TRBV30, the J call TRBJ2-7; D is uncertain. Trimming left V 4 bases short and J 1 base short, with 11 bases between. The length of the CDR3 is 13 residues. The germline gives CDR1 GTSNPN, CDR2 SVGIG (reference sequence).

The V and J genes are TRBV12-3 or TRBV12-4 and TRBJ2-1; perhaps TRBD1 as D (6 bases). CDR3 size: 13 residues. Trimming removed 3 bases at V and 6 bases at J, with 9 bases between. CDR3 nucleotide sequence: TGTGCCAGCAGTTTTGGGGGCCTCAATGAGCAGTTCTTC. Amino acid sequence: CASSFGGLNEQFF.

As DNA, the CDR3 is TGTGCCAGCAACAGTTTGAACACTGAAGCTTTCTTT. Amino acid sequence: CASNSLNTEAFF. The rearrangement links TRBV6-5 to TRBJ1-1; D gene unclear. V was shortened by 7 bases and J by 0 bases, with 6 bases between the two germline ends. CDR3 length equals 12 residues. CDR1 is MNHEY and CDR2 is SVGAGI in the germline V gene.

The chain combines TRBV5-4 with TRBJ1-1; 7 nucleotides line up with TRBD1. Germline assignment: CDR1 SGHNT and CDR2 YYREEE (reference sequence). The V gene end was trimmed by 4 bases and the J gene end by 3 bases; junction bases not matched to a gene: 6. The length of the CDR3 is 14 residues. CDR3 in DNA: TGTGCCAGCAGCCCTGGACAGGTCTACACTGAAGCTTTCTTT. Amino acids: CASSPGQVYTEAFF.

The genes are TRBV19 and TRBJ1-1, with D possibly matching TRBD1 (6 bases). Germline V gene data show CDR1 as LNHDA and CDR2 as SQIVND (reference sequence). The V end lost 3 bases, the J end lost 5 bases, and 16 bases lay between the germline ends. This CDR3 is 15 amino acids long. The CDR3 DNA reads TGTGCCAGTAGTATCCAAGGACAGACGGGGACTGAAGCTTTCTTT. Translated, it gives CASSIQGQTGTEAFF.

V is TRBV5-4 and J is TRBJ2-1, with TRBD2 identical over 9 bases. The length of the CDR3 is 14 residues. The germline V gene encodes CDR1 SGHNT and CDR2 YYREEE (reference sequence). The trim removed 1 base at V and 4 bases at J, leaving 0 bases unmatched. The CDR3 reads CASSLSGGYNEQFF. In nucleotides, the CDR3 is TGTGCCAGCAGCTTGAGCGGGGGGTACAATGAGCAGTTCTTC.

The chain employs TRBV18 and TRBJ1-5; TRBD1 matches at 9 bases. The V gene end was trimmed by 6 bases and the J gene end by 6 bases; junction bases not matched to a gene: 9. Germline loops: CDR1 KGHSH, CDR2 LQKENI. CDR3 length: 15 residues. CDR3 sequence reads: CASSLSGQGGQPQHF. CDR3 bases: TGTGCCAGCTCTCTCTCGGGACAGGGCGGTCAGCCCCAGCATTTT.

The rearrangement joins TRBV5-6 to TRBJ1-6; unclear D gene. The CDR3 is 16 residues long. V shed 0 bases and J shed 0 bases, with 7 bases lying between them. From germline, CDR1 is SGHDT and CDR2 YYEEEE. The CDR3, as DNA: TGTGCCAGCAGCTTGGTGGGGAGCTCCTATAATTCACCCCTCCACTTT. It specifies CASSLVGSSYNSPLHF.